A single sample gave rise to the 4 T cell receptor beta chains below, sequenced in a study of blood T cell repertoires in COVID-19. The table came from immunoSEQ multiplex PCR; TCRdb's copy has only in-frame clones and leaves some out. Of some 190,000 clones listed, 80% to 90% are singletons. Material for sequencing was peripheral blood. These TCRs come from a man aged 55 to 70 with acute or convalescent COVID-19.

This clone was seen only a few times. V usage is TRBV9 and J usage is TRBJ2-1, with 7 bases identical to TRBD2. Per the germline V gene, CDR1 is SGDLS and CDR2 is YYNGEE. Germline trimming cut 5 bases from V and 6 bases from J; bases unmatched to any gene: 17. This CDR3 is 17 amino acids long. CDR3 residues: CASRPGLSWGSANEQFF. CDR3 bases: TGTGCCAGCAGACCGGGACTATCGTGGGGCTCAGCCAATGAGCAGTTCTTC.

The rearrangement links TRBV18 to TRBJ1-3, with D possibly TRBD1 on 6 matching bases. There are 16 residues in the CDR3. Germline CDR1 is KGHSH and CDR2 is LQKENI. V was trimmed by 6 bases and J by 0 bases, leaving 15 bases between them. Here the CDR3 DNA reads TGTGCCAGCTCTATTGCGACAGGCCTCTCTGGAAACACCATATATTTT. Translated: CASSIATGLSGNTIYF.

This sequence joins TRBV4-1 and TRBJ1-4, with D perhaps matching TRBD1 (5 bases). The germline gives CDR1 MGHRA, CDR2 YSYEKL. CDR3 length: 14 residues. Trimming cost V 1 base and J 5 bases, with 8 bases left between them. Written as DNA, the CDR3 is TGCGCCAGCAGCCAAGTTAAGGGGAATGAAAAACTGTTTTTT. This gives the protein CASSQVKGNEKLFF.

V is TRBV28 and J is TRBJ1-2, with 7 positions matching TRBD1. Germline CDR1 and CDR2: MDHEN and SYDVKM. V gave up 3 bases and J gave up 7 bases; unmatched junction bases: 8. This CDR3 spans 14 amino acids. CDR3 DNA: TGTGCCAGCAGTTTTTCGGGCAGGGGGTCTGGCTACACCTTC. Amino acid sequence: CASSFSGRGSGYTF.